This T cell receptor beta chain was obtained from a study of shared clonotypes between healthy human individuals. Study as a whole: Three CD4 naive, three CD4 memory, two CD8 naive and one CD8 memory plate were used per donor.

All donors were healthy HIV-negative adults lacking recent acute infections or vaccinations. V was clipped by 4 bases and J by 2 bases, with 14 bases between them. The CDR3 loop spans 14 amino acids. The germline CDR1 and CDR2 sequences are SQVTM and ANQGSEA. Original handling: Filtering of immunoSEQ junctional sequences could not match full-length read filtering. Sequencing used immunoSEQ multiplex PCR; TCRdb keeps in-frame clones, though not all of them. The V and J calls and clone size were taken over from that table, and D and trimming were inferred from the DNA. Among around 1.6 million clones listed, 95% to 99% were seen once.

This clonotype was sampled from a man under 40 in good health. The sample taken for sequencing was naive CD4+ T cells sorted from blood. This sample's subset: CD45RA+ positively selected. The chain links TRBV29-1 to TRBJ2-5; possible D gene TRBD1, 5 bases. CDR3 residues: CSVVGLKYQETQYF. The DNA for the CDR3 is TGCAGCGTTGTGGGGCTCAAGTATCAAGAGACCCAGTACTTC.